The rows below give T cell receptor beta chains drawn from one sample of a study of control samples from healthy donors and cancer patients. TCRdb keeps only in-frame clones here, not all; method: immunoSEQ multiplex PCR. The sample includes under 200,000 clones, 70% to 90% of them seen just once. The sample comprised blood. The receptor source for this set is a woman in her 30s in good health. Each CDR3 is given with its conserved first and last residue. The order of the fields is clone size, D gene, V gene, J gene, CDR3 length, CDR3 protein, CDR3 DNA. The D gene is left open where the match is weak. Size tells how often a clone was seen (once, few, many) or the class of an expanded clone, and some rows leave it out.

abundance: few; d_gene: NA; v_gene: TRBV28; j_gene: TRBJ1-5; len: 17; CDR3aa: CASSPMGGGRSNQPQHF; CDR3nt: TGTGCCAGCAGCCCGATGGGGGGGGGACGAAGCAATCAGCCCCAGCATTTT
abundance: NA; d_gene: NA; v_gene: TRBV29-1; j_gene: TRBJ2-3; len: 13; CDR3aa: CSVPALMGVAQYF; CDR3nt: TGCAGCGTTCCCGCGTTGATGGGGGTTGCGCAGTATTTT
abundance: NA; d_gene: NA; v_gene: TRBV12-3/TRBV12-4; j_gene: TRBJ2-7; len: 12; CDR3aa: CASSWTVHEQYF; CDR3nt: TGTGCCAGCTCCTGGACAGTACACGAGCAGTACTTC
abundance: few; d_gene: TRBD1; v_gene: TRBV5-8; j_gene: TRBJ1-1; len: 18; CDR3aa: CASSLFHGTGGRNTEAFF; CDR3nt: TGTGCCAGCAGCTTATTCCATGGGACAGGCGGGAGAAACACTGAAGCTTTCTTT
abundance: NA; d_gene: NA; v_gene: TRBV28; j_gene: TRBJ2-7; len: 14; CDR3aa: CASSFVASPIEQYF; CDR3nt: TGTGCCAGCAGTTTTGTCGCGTCTCCCATCGAGCAGTACTTC
abundance: NA; d_gene: TRBD2; v_gene: TRBV6-4; j_gene: TRBJ2-2; len: 15; CDR3aa: CASSGTSGDTGELFF; CDR3nt: TGTGCCAGCAGCGGGACTAGCGGCGACACCGGGGAGCTGTTTTTT
abundance: NA; d_gene: NA; v_gene: TRBV5-1; j_gene: TRBJ2-1; len: 16; CDR3aa: CASSLKSTNPNNEQFF; CDR3nt: TGCGCCAGCAGCTTGAAGTCTACGAACCCTAACAATGAGCAGTTCTTC
abundance: NA; d_gene: NA; v_gene: TRBV2; j_gene: TRBJ2-5; len: 13; CDR3aa: CASSSRPKETQYF; CDR3nt: TGTGCCAGCAGTTCTCGGCCGAAAGAGACCCAGTACTTC
abundance: NA; d_gene: NA; v_gene: TRBV2; j_gene: TRBJ1-1; len: 11; CDR3aa: CASSKRIEAFF; CDR3nt: TGTGCCAGCTCCAAGCGGATAGAAGCTTTCTTT
abundance: few; d_gene: NA; v_gene: TRBV19; j_gene: TRBJ2-1; len: 15; CDR3aa: CASSMGSRRYNEQFF; CDR3nt: TGTGCCAGTAGTATGGGCTCAAGACGATACAATGAGCAGTTCTTC
abundance: NA; d_gene: NA; v_gene: TRBV28; j_gene: TRBJ1-5; len: 16; CDR3aa: CASRGGLRRSNQPQHF; CDR3nt: TGTGCCAGCAGGGGGGGTCTAAGAAGGAGCAATCAGCCCCAGCATTTT
abundance: NA; d_gene: TRBD2; v_gene: TRBV27; j_gene: TRBJ2-1; len: 15; CDR3aa: CASSITSGAYNEQFF; CDR3nt: TGTGCCAGCAGTATTACTAGCGGGGCCTACAATGAGCAGTTCTTC
abundance: NA; d_gene: NA; v_gene: TRBV30; j_gene: TRBJ1-5; len: 13; CDR3aa: CAWSGRLNQPQHF; CDR3nt: TGTGCCTGGAGTGGACGGCTAAATCAGCCCCAGCATTTT
abundance: NA; d_gene: TRBD1; v_gene: TRBV9; j_gene: TRBJ2-7; len: 14; CDR3aa: CASSVTGETYEQYF; CDR3nt: TGTGCCAGCAGCGTTACAGGGGAGACCTACGAGCAGTACTTC
abundance: NA; d_gene: NA; v_gene: TRBV29-1; j_gene: TRBJ2-1; len: 12; CDR3aa: CSVEGSRNEQFF; CDR3nt: TGCAGCGTTGAGGGGAGTCGCAATGAGCAGTTCTTC
abundance: NA; d_gene: NA; v_gene: TRBV6-5; j_gene: TRBJ2-7; len: 14; CDR3aa: CASSRDVGPYEQYF; CDR3nt: TGTGCCAGCAGCAGGGACGTAGGGCCCTACGAGCAGTACTTC
abundance: NA; d_gene: NA; v_gene: TRBV19; j_gene: TRBJ2-1; len: 14; CDR3aa: CASSTGGTVSKQFF; CDR3nt: TGTGCCAGTAGTACTGGGGGGACAGTATCAAAGCAGTTCTTC
abundance: NA; d_gene: TRBD2; v_gene: TRBV10-3; j_gene: TRBJ2-1; len: 15; CDR3aa: CAIRTSGGSYNEQFF; CDR3nt: TGTGCCATCAGAACTAGCGGGGGCTCCTACAATGAGCAGTTCTTC
abundance: NA; d_gene: NA; v_gene: TRBV2; j_gene: TRBJ1-5; len: 13; CDR3aa: CASSVSSNQPQHF; CDR3nt: TGTGCCAGCAGTGTATCGTCGAATCAGCCCCAGCATTTT
abundance: once; d_gene: NA; v_gene: TRBV12-3/TRBV12-4; j_gene: TRBJ2-5; len: 11; CDR3aa: CASSSTLTQYF; CDR3nt: TGTGCCAGCAGTTCGACTCTGACCCAGTACTTC
abundance: NA; d_gene: NA; v_gene: TRBV24-1; j_gene: TRBJ2-2; len: 15; CDR3aa: CATSDPRGWTGELFF; CDR3nt: TGTGCCACCAGTGATCCCAGGGGATGGACCGGGGAGCTGTTTTTT
abundance: NA; d_gene: TRBD1; v_gene: TRBV27; j_gene: TRBJ1-5; len: 17; CDR3aa: CASSNKRTGYSNQPQHF; CDR3nt: TGTGCCAGCAGTAACAAAAGGACAGGGTATAGCAATCAGCCCCAGCATTTT
abundance: NA; d_gene: TRBD1; v_gene: TRBV9; j_gene: TRBJ1-4; len: 14; CDR3aa: CASSGQGINEKLFF; CDR3nt: TGTGCCAGCAGTGGACAGGGGATTAATGAAAAACTGTTTTTT
abundance: NA; d_gene: TRBD1; v_gene: TRBV6-6; j_gene: TRBJ2-1; len: 13; CDR3aa: CASVQGDSYEQFF; CDR3nt: TGTGCCAGCGTCCAGGGGGATTCCTATGAGCAGTTCTTC
abundance: NA; d_gene: NA; v_gene: TRBV2; j_gene: TRBJ1-2; len: 15; CDR3aa: CASQNAGSGENGYTF; CDR3nt: TGTGCCAGCCAAAATGCAGGAAGCGGGGAGAATGGCTACACCTTC
abundance: NA; d_gene: NA; v_gene: TRBV6-5; j_gene: TRBJ2-3; len: 15; CDR3aa: CASRGPLGSTDTQYF; CDR3nt: TGTGCCAGCAGAGGCCCCTTGGGGAGCACAGATACGCAGTATTTT
abundance: NA; d_gene: TRBD1; v_gene: TRBV2; j_gene: TRBJ2-1; len: 13; CDR3aa: CAGPGQGVGEQFF; CDR3nt: TGTGCCGGTCCGGGACAGGGAGTCGGTGAGCAGTTCTTC
abundance: NA; d_gene: NA; v_gene: TRBV5-1; j_gene: TRBJ1-4; len: 16; CDR3aa: CASSLLGMAEGEKLFF; CDR3nt: TGCGCCAGCAGCCTACTCGGAATGGCCGAGGGTGAAAAACTGTTTTTT
abundance: NA; d_gene: NA; v_gene: TRBV19; j_gene: TRBJ2-6; len: 18; CDR3aa: CASNTRSRGVSGANVLTF; CDR3nt: TGTGCCAGCAACACTCGAAGCCGTGGGGTATCTGGGGCCAACGTCCTGACTTTC
abundance: once; d_gene: NA; v_gene: TRBV9; j_gene: TRBJ2-1; len: 15; CDR3aa: CASSVGTTPYNEQFF; CDR3nt: TGTGCCAGCAGCGTAGGGACTACCCCCTACAATGAGCAGTTCTTC